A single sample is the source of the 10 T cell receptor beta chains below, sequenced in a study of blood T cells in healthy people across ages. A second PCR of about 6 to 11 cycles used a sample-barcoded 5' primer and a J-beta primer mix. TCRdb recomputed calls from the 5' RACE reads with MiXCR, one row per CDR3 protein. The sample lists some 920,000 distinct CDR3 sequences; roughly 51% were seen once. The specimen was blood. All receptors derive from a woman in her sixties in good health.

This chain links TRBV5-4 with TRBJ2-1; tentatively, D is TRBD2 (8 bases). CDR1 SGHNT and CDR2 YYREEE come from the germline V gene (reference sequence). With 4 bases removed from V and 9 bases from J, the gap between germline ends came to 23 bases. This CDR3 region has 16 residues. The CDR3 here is CASSRGGSGTVGEQFF. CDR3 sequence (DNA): TGTGCCAGCAGCCGTGGGGGTAGCGGGACAGTAGGTGAGCAGTTCTTC.

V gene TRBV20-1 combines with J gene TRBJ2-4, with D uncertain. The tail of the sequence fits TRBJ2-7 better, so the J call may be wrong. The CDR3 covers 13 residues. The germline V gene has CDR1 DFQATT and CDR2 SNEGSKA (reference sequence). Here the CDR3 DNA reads TGCAGTGCTAGACACTTAGTTTCTTACGAGCAGTACTTC. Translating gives CSARHLVSYEQYF.

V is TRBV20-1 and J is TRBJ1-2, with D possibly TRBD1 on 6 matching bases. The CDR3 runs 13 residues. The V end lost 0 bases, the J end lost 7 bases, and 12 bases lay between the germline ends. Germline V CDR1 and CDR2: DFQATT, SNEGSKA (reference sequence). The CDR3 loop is CSARDRGPSGYTF. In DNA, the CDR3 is TGCAGTGCTAGAGACAGGGGCCCCAGTGGCTACACCTTC.

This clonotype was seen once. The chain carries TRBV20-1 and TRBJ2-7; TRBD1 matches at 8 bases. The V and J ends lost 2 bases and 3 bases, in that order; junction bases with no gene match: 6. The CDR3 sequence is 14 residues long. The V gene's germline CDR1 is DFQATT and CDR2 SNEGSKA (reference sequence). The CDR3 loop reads CSARSHRGYYEQYF. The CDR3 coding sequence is TGCAGTGCTAGAAGTCACAGGGGGTACTACGAGCAGTACTTC.

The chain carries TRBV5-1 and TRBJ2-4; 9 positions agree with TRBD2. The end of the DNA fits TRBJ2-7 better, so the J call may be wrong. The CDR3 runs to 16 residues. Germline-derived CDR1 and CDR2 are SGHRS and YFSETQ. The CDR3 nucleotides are TGCGCCAGCAGCCGAGTAGCGGGAGTTGGTTCCTACGAGCAGTACTTC. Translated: CASSRVAGVGSYEQYF.

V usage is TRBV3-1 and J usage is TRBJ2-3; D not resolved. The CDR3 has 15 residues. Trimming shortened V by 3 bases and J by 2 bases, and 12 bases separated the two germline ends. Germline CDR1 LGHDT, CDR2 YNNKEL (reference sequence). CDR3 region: CASSQRGINTDTQYF. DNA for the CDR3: TGTGCCAGCAGCCAGCGCGGAATAAACACAGATACGCAGTATTTT.

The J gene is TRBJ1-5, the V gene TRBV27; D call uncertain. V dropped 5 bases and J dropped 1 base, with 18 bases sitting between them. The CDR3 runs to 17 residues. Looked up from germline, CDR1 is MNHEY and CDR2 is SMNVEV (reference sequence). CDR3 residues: CASSPELPIRSNQPQHF. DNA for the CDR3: TGTGCCAGCAGTCCCGAGCTGCCCATTAGGAGCAATCAGCCCCAGCATTTT.

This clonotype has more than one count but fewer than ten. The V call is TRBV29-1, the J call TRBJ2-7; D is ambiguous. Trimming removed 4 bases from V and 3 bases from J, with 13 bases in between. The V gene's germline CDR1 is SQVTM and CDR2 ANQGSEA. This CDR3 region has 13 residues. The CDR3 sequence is CSVAAGENYEQYF. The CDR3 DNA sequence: TGCAGCGTTGCGGCAGGCGAGAACTACGAGCAGTACTTC.

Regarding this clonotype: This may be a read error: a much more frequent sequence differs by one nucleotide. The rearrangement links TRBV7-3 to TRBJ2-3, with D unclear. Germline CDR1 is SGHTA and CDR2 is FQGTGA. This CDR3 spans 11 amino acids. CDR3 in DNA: TGTGCCAGCAGCGCCACAGATACGCGGTATTTT. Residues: CASSATDTRYF.

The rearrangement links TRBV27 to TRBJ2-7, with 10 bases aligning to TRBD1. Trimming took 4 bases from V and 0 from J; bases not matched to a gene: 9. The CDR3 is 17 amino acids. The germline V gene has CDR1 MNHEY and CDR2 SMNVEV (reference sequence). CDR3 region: CASSSLGTGVFSYEQYF. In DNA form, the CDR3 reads TGTGCCAGCAGTTCACTTGGGACAGGGGTATTCTCCTACGAGCAGTACTTC.